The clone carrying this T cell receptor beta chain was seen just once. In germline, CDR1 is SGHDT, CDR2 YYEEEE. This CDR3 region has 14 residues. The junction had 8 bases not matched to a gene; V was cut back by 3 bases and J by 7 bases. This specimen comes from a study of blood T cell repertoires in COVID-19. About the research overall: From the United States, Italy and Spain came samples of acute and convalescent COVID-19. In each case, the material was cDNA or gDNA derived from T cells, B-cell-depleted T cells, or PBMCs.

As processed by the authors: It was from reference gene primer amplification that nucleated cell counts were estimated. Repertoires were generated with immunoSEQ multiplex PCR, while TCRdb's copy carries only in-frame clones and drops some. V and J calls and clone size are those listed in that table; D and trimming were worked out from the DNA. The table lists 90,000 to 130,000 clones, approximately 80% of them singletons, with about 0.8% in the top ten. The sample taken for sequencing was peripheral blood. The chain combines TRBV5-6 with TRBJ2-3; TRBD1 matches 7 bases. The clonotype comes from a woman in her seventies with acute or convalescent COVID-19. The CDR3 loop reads CASSWGTAGNTQYF. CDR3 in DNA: TGTGCCAGCAGCTGGGGGACAGCCGGGAATACGCAGTATTTT.